This T cell receptor (beta chain) stems from a study of T cells of healthy individuals. This clonotype has a count of ten or more. The CDR3 sequence is 17 residues long. V lost 4 bases, J lost 0 bases, and 9 bases stayed unmatched. TCRdb redid the calling of the 5' RACE reads with MiXCR, one entry per CDR3 protein. Of some 39,000 distinct CDR3 sequences listed, around 4.5% are singletons. The origin of this receptor is a human donor in good health. This sequence joins TRBV12-3 or TRBV12-4 and TRBJ2-4, with 7 bases identical to TRBD2. The CDR3 DNA reads as TGTGCCAGCAGTTCCACTAGCGAGACCAGAGCCAAAAACATTCAGTACTTC. This sequence encodes CASSSTSETRAKNIQYF.